This TCR beta chain originates from a study of T cell changes during pregnancy in multiple sclerosis. V lost 0 bases and J lost 1, with 11 bases in between. The germline V gene has CDR1 SGHRS and CDR2 YFSETQ. The CDR3 has 15 amino acids. Sequencing used immunoSEQ multiplex PCR; TCRdb keeps in-frame clones, though not all of them. The sample consists of 80,000 to 100,000 clones, less than 95% of them appearing once. The receptor was isolated from a female donor in good health, enrolled as a control in a pregnancy study. The gene calls are TRBV5-1 and TRBJ2-7; D ambiguous. The sample was peripheral blood, taken in the second trimester of pregnancy. DNA for the CDR3: TGCGCCAGCAGCTTGGAACGCTATCTTTCCTACGAGCAGTACTTC. Its protein product is CASSLERYLSYEQYF. Full variable domain (missing parts from reference TRBV5-1 and TRBJ2-7): KAGVTQTPRYLIKTRGQQVTLSCSPISGHRSVSWYQQTPGQGLQFLFEYFSETQRNKGNFPGRFSGRQFSNSRSEMNVSTLELGDSALYLCASSLERYLSYEQYFGPGTRLTVT.